This T cell receptor (beta chain) was identified during a study of technical replicates of blood from a few donors. This CDR3 comprises 15 residues. In germline, CDR1 is KGHSH, CDR2 LQKENI. V gave up 3 bases and J gave up 4 bases; unmatched junction bases: 8. Clones were sequenced by immunoSEQ multiplex PCR, and TCRdb holds only the in-frame ones, with some missing. The profile shows about 83,000 clones, just under 95% of them singletons. The chain recombines TRBV18 with TRBJ1-2; 7 nucleotides line up with TRBD1. The specimen sequenced was T cells isolated from PBMCs. The clonotype originates from a human donor in good health. Here the CDR3 reads CASSPGTETRYGYTF. CDR3 coding DNA: TGTGCCAGCTCACCCGGGACAGAAACTCGCTATGGCTACACCTTC. Together with reference TRBV18 and TRBJ1-2, the CDR3 gives the full variable domain: NAGVMQNPRHLVRRRGQEARLRCSPMKGHSHVYWYRQLPEEGLKFMVYLQKENIIDESGMPKERFSAEFPKEGPSILRIQQVVRGDSAAYFCASSPGTETRYGYTFGSGTRLTVV.